A selection of T cell receptor beta chains follows, all from one sample in a study of blood T cell repertoires in COVID-19. Clones were sequenced by immunoSEQ multiplex PCR, and TCRdb holds only the in-frame ones, with some missing. The table shows around 320,000 clones, with roughly 90% occurring only once. The sequenced sample consisted of PBMCs or T cells enriched from blood (not recorded which). Source of these receptors: a woman aged 25 to 39 who had been exposed to COVID-19. The CDR3 runs from the conserved cysteine through the conserved F or W. A D gene is named only where the DNA matches it firmly. A clone size is listed for some rows: how often the clone was seen (once, few, many), or a class if it is expanded.

D gene: NA; clone size: once; J gene: TRBJ1-2; V gene: TRBV6-5; CDR3 protein: CATRTSPNYGYTF; CDR3 DNA: TGTGCCACCAGGACATCCCCTAACTATGGCTACACCTTC
D gene: TRBD1; clone size: once; J gene: TRBJ1-2; V gene: TRBV6-5; CDR3 protein: CASSRNRGSYYGYTF; CDR3 DNA: TGTGCCAGCAGCCGCAACAGGGGATCCTACTATGGCTACACCTTC
D gene: NA; clone size: NA; J gene: TRBJ1-6; V gene: TRBV7-2; CDR3 protein: CAIRGRGRSSYNSPLHF; CDR3 DNA: TGTGCCATCAGGGGTAGGGGAAGGAGCTCCTATAATTCACCCCTCCACTTT
D gene: NA; clone size: NA; J gene: TRBJ2-5; V gene: TRBV7-9; CDR3 protein: CASSLAGAETQYF; CDR3 DNA: TGTGCCAGCAGCTTAGCGGGCGCGGAGACCCAGTACTTC
D gene: TRBD1; clone size: once; J gene: TRBJ2-1; V gene: TRBV7-9; CDR3 protein: CASSLSTGADEQFF; CDR3 DNA: TGTGCCAGCAGCCTATCTACAGGGGCCGATGAGCAGTTCTTC
D gene: TRBD1; clone size: NA; J gene: TRBJ2-1; V gene: TRBV18; CDR3 protein: CASSPLPGQGANEQFF; CDR3 DNA: TGTGCCAGCTCCCCCTTGCCGGGACAGGGGGCTAATGAGCAGTTCTTC
D gene: NA; clone size: few; J gene: TRBJ1-6; V gene: TRBV14; CDR3 protein: CASSQDRGNSPLHF; CDR3 DNA: TGTGCCAGCAGCCAAGACAGGGGCAATTCACCCCTCCACTTT
D gene: TRBD1; clone size: NA; J gene: TRBJ1-6; V gene: TRBV19; CDR3 protein: CASSTTGVMGSPLHF; CDR3 DNA: TGTGCCAGTAGTACCACAGGGGTAATGGGTTCACCCCTCCACTTT
D gene: TRBD1; clone size: NA; J gene: TRBJ1-4; V gene: TRBV5-1; CDR3 protein: CASSLAGTGGAALFF; CDR3 DNA: TGCGCCAGCAGCTTGGCCGGGACAGGGGGTGCCGCACTTTTTTTT
D gene: TRBD1; clone size: NA; J gene: TRBJ1-3; V gene: TRBV19; CDR3 protein: CASSPQGISGNTIYF; CDR3 DNA: TGTGCCAGTAGTCCACAGGGGATCTCTGGAAACACCATATATTTT
D gene: NA; clone size: few; J gene: TRBJ2-2; V gene: TRBV27; CDR3 protein: CARPVAGARGTGELFF; CDR3 DNA: TGTGCCCGCCCCGTGGCAGGGGCCCGGGGAACCGGGGAGCTGTTTTTT
D gene: NA; clone size: NA; J gene: TRBJ2-3; V gene: TRBV25-1; CDR3 protein: CASSEWWGETDTQYF; CDR3 DNA: TGTGCCAGCAGTGAATGGTGGGGGGAGACAGATACGCAGTATTTT
D gene: TRBD1; clone size: NA; J gene: TRBJ2-1; V gene: TRBV19; CDR3 protein: CASIGTGRYNEQFF; CDR3 DNA: TGTGCCAGTATAGGGACAGGGAGGTACAATGAGCAGTTCTTC
D gene: NA; clone size: few; J gene: TRBJ1-2; V gene: TRBV19; CDR3 protein: CASSIVYEGGYGYTF; CDR3 DNA: TGTGCCAGTAGTATAGTTTACGAGGGCGGCTATGGCTACACCTTC